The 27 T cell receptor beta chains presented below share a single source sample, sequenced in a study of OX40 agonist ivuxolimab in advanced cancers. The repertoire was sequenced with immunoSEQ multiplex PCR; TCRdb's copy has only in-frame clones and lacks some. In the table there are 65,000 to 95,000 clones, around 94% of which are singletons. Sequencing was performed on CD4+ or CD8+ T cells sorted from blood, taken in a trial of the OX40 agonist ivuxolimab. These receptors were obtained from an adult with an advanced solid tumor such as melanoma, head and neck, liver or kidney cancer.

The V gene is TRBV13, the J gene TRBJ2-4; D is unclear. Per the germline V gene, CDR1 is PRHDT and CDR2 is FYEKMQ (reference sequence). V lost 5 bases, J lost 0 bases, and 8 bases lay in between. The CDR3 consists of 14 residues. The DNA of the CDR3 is TGTGCCAGCAGCCCTGTACTAGCCAAAAACATTCAGTACTTC. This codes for CASSPVLAKNIQYF.

The CDR3 loop is CASSPSLLDEAFF. CDR3 nucleotides: TGTGCCAGCAGTCCCTCCCTTTTGGATGAAGCTTTCTTT. V is TRBV27 and J is TRBJ1-1; no firm D call. Trimming stripped 5 bases from V and 7 bases from J, with 14 bases between. The CDR3 consists of 13 residues. Looked up from germline, CDR1 is MNHEY and CDR2 is SMNVEV (reference sequence).

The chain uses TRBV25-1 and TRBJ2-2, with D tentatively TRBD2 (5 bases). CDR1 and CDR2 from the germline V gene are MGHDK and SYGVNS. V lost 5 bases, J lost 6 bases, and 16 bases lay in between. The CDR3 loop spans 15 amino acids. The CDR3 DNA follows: TGTGCCAGCAGTCGGACTGGGTTTAACGCCGGGGAGCTGTTTTTT. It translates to CASSRTGFNAGELFF.

DNA for the CDR3: TGTGCCAGCAGCTTAAGCGCTTCTAATGAGCAGTTCTTC. It is translated as CASSLSASNEQFF. The rearrangement uses TRBV7-3 and TRBJ2-1, with D hard to call. The CDR3 spans 13 residues. Germline V gene sequence: CDR1 SGHTA, CDR2 FQGTGA. The ends were cut back, 1 base at V and 7 bases at J, with 8 bases in the middle.

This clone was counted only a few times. CDR3 DNA: TGTGCCAGCAGCTTAGTCGCAGGGGGCTACAATGAGCAGTTCTTC. It is translated as CASSLVAGGYNEQFF. V and J are TRBV7-2 and TRBJ2-1; 7 bases align to TRBD1. CDR3 length: 15 amino acids. The germline V gene encodes CDR1 SGHTA and CDR2 FQGNSA. The J segment lost 3 bases and the V segment lost 1 base, leaving 3 bases of the junction unmatched.

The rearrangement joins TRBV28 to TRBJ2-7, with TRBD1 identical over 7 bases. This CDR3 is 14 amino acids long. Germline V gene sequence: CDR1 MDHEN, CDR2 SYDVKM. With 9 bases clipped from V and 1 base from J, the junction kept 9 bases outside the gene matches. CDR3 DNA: TGTGCCAGTAACCGGGACAGCTCATCCTACGAGCAGTACTTC. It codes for CASNRDSSSYEQYF.

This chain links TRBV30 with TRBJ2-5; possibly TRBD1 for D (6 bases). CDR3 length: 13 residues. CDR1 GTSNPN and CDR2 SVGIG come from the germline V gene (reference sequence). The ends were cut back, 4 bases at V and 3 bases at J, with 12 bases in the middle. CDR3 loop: CAWTTGPKETQYF. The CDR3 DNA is TGTGCCTGGACGACAGGACCCAAAGAGACCCAGTACTTC.

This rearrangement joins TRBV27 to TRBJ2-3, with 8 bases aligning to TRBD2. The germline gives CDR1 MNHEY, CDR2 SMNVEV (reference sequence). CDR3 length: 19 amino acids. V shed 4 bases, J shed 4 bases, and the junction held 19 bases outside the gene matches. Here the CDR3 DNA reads TGTGCCAGCAGTTACTCGTCTTCCCGAGTAGCGGGGATTCCAGATACGCAGTATTTT. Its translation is CASSYSSSRVAGIPDTQYF.

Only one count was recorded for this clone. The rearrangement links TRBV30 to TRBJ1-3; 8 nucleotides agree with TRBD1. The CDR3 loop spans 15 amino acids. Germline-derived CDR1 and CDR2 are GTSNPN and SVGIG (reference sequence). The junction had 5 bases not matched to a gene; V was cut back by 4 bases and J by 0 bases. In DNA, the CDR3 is TGTGCCTGGAACACAGGGGGTTTCTCTGGAAACACCATATATTTT. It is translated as CAWNTGGFSGNTIYF.

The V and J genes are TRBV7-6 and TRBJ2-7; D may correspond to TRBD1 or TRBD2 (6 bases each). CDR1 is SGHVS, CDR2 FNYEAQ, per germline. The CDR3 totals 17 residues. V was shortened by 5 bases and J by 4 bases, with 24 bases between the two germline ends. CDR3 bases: TGTGCCAGCAGCGAAGCGATTAGGGGGGAGATACTTTACGAGCAGTACTTC. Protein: CASSEAIRGEILYEQYF.

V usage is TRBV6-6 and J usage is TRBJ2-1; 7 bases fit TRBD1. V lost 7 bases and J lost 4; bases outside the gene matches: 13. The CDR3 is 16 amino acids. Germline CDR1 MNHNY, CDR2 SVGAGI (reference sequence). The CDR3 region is CASNENDRAPYNEQFF. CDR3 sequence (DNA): TGTGCCAGCAACGAAAACGACAGGGCCCCTTACAATGAGCAGTTCTTC.

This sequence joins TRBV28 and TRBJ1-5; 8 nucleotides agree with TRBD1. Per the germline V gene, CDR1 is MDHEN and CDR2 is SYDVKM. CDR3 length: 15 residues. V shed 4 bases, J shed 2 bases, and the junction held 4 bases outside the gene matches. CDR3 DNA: TGTGCCAGCAGTTCCAGGGGGCCCGGCAATCAGCCCCAGCATTTT. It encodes CASSSRGPGNQPQHF.

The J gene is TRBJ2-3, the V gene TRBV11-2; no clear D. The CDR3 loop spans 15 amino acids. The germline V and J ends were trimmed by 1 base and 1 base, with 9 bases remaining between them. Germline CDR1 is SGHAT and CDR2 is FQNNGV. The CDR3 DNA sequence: TGTGCCAGCAGCTTAGGTGGGGTTGGCACAGATACGCAGTATTTT. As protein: CASSLGGVGTDTQYF.

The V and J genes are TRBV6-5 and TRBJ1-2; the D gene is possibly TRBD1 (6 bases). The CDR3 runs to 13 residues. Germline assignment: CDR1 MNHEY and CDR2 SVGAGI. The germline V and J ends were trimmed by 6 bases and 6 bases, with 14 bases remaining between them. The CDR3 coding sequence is TGTGCCAGCAGGCGAATCGGGGACAATGGCTACACCTTC. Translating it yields CASRRIGDNGYTF.

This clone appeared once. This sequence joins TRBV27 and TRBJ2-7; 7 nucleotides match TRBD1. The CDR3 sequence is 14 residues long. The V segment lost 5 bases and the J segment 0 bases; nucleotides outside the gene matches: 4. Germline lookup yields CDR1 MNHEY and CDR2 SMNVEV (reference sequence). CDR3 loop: CASSGQASSYEQYF. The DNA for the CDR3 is TGTGCCAGCAGTGGACAGGCGAGCTCCTACGAGCAGTACTTC.

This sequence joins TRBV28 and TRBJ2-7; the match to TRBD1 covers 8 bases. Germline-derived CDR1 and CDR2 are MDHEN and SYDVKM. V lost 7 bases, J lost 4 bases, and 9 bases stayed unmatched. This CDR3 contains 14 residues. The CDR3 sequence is CASNRDRMIYEQYF. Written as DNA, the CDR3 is TGTGCCAGCAATCGGGACAGGATGATTTACGAGCAGTACTTC.

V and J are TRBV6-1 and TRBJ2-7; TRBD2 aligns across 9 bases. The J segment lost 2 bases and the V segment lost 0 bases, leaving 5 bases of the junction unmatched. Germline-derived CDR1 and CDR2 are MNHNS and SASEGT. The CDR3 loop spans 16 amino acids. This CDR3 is CASSEALVAGAYEQYF. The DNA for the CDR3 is TGTGCCAGCAGTGAAGCTTTGGTAGCGGGGGCCTACGAGCAGTACTTC.

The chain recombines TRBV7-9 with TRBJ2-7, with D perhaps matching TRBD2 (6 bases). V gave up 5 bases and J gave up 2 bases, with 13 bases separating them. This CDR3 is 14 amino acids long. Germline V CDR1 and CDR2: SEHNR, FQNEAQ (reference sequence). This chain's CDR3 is CASSPRERAYEQYF. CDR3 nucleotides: TGTGCCAGCAGCCCCCGGGAGCGAGCCTACGAGCAGTACTTC. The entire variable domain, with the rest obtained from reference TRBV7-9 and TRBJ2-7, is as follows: DTGVSQNPRHKITKRGQNVTFRCDPISEHNRLYWYRQTLGQGPEFLTYFQNEAQLEKSRLLSDRFSAERPKGSFSTLEIQRTEQGDSAMYLCASSPRERAYEQYFGPGTRLTVT.

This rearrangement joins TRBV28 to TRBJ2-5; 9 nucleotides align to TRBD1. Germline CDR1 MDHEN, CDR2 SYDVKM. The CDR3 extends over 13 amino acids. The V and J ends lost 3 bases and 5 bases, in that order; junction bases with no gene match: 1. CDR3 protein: CASSLGQGETQYF. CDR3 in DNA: TGTGCCAGCAGTTTGGGACAGGGCGAGACCCAGTACTTC.

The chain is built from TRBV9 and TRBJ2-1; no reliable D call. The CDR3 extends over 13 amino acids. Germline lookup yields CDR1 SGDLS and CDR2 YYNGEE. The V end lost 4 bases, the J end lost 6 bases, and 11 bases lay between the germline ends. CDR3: CASSFPGANEQFF. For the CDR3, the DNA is TGTGCCAGCAGCTTCCCCGGCGCCAATGAGCAGTTCTTC.

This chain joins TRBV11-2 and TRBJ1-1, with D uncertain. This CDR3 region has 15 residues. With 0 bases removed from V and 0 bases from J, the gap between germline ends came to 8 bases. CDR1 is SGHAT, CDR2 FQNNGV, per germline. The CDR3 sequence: CASSLEGDLNTEAFF. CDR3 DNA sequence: TGTGCCAGCAGCTTAGAAGGAGACCTGAACACTGAAGCTTTCTTT.

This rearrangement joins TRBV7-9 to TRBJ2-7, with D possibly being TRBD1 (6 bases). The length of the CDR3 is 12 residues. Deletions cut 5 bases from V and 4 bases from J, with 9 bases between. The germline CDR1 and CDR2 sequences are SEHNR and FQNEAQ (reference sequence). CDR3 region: CASSNTGYEQYF. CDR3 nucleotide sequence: TGTGCCAGCAGCAATACAGGGTACGAGCAGTACTTC.

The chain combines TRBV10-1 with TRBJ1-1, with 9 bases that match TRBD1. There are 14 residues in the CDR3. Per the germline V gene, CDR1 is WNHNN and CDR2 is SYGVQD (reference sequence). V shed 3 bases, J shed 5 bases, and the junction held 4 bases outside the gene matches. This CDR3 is CASSETGGQTEAFF. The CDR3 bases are TGCGCCAGCAGTGAAACAGGGGGCCAAACTGAAGCTTTCTTT.

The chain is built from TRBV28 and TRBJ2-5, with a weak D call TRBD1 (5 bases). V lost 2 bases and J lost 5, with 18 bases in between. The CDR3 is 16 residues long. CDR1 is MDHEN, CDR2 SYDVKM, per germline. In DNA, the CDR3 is TGTGCCAGCAGTTTACCCCCTCAAGGGGTTTGGGAGACCCAGTACTTC. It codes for CASSLPPQGVWETQYF.

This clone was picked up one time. The CDR3 DNA sequence: TGTGCCAGCAGTTTCTCTGGGGTTAATTCACCCCTCCACTTT. Encoded protein: CASSFSGVNSPLHF. The J gene is TRBJ1-6, the V gene TRBV27; no firm D call. The CDR3 totals 14 residues. Germline-derived CDR1 and CDR2 are MNHEY and SMNVEV (reference sequence). The V end lost 3 bases, the J end lost 6 bases, and 9 bases lay between the germline ends.

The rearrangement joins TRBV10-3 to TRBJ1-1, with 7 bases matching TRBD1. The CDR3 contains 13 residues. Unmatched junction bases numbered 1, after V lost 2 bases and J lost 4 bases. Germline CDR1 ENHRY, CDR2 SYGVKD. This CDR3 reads CAISETGATEAFF. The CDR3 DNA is TGTGCCATCAGTGAGACAGGGGCCACTGAAGCTTTCTTT.

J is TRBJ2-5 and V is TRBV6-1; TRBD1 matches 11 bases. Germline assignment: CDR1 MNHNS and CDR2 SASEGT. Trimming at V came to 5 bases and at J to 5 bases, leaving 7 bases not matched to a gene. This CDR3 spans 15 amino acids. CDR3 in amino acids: CASSTRTGGMETQYF. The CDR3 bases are TGTGCCAGCAGTACCCGGACAGGGGGCATGGAGACCCAGTACTTC.